The clone carrying this T cell receptor (beta chain) was recorded a few times. As yet, its antigen is unknown. This specimen comes from a study of neurological immune-mediated disorders. Overall study results and limits: No CDR3 amino acid sequences were shared by expanded clones across subjects, suggesting private repertoires in all groups.

The CDR3 is made up of 13 amino acids. The V and J ends lost 4 bases and 5 bases respectively, with 11 bases between them. Looked up from germline, CDR1 is SGHTA and CDR2 is FQGTGA. Source material was 2 million unsorted PBMCs, stored at -80 °C in RNAlater. Synthesis of cDNA was carried out by template-switch 5'RACE. The reaction used 10-nucleotide random UMIs. TCRdb re-derived calls from the 5' RACE reads in MiXCR, one entry per CDR3 protein. The sample lists tens of thousands of distinct CDR3 sequences, 3% to 4.5% occurring once. The chain employs TRBV7-3 and TRBJ2-5; D gene uncertain. This clonotype originated in a woman aged 45-60 years with multiple sclerosis. Sequenced input: PBMCs. The CDR3 loop is CASSSSYGETQYF. In DNA, the CDR3 is TGTGCCAGCAGCTCCTCGTATGGGGAGACCCAGTACTTC. The variable domain in full, with the rest retrieved from reference TRBV7-3 and TRBJ2-5, is GAGVSQTPSNKVTEKGKYVELRCDPISGHTALYWYRQSLGQGPEFLIYFQGTGAADDSGLPNDRFFAVRPEGSVSTLKIQRTERGDSAVYLCASSSSYGETQYFGPGTRLLVL.